This T cell receptor (beta chain) was documented in a study of T cell responses to AZD1222 COVID-19 vaccine. Study observations and caveats: At study baseline, merely over 5 AZD1222 recipients were seropositive. Females outnumbered males among donors, who were mostly white British; clonal diversity was possibly underestimated.

Of note for this clone: The antigen is not known.

This table comes from immunoSEQ multiplex PCR, and its TCRdb copy is limited to in-frame clones, with some not included. The sample has 150,000 or so clones, approximately 92% seen once; the top ten hold 3% to 4%. V gave up 3 bases and J gave up 15 bases; unmatched junction bases: 5. Per germline, CDR1 SEHNR and CDR2 FQNEAQ (reference sequence). This CDR3 comprises 12 residues. The clonotype originates from an adult who received the AZD1222 COVID-19 vaccine. The chain links TRBV7-9 to TRBJ2-1; TRBD2 agrees at 10 bases. The specimen comprised peripheral blood, sampled 28 days after the second AZD1222 dose. CDR3 amino acids: CASSFSGRARFF. CDR3 in DNA: TGTGCCAGCAGCTTCAGCGGGAGGGCGCGGTTCTTC.